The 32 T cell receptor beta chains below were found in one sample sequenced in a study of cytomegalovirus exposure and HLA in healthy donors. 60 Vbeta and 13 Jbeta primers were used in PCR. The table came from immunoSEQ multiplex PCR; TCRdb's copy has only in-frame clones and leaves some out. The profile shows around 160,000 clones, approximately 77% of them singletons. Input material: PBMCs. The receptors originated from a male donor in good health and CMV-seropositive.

For the CDR3, the DNA is TGTGCCAGCAGCTTGCCTAGCGGGGGGTACGCGCAGTACTTC. Protein: CASSLPSGGYAQYF. The rearrangement joins TRBV5-6 to TRBJ2-5, with 11 nucleotides matching TRBD2. Germline V gene sequence: CDR1 SGHDT, CDR2 YYEEEE. The V and J ends lost 1 base and 11 bases, in that order; junction bases with no gene match: 7. The CDR3 is 14 residues long. Using reference TRBV5-6 and TRBJ2-5 for the parts outside the CDR3, the full variable domain is DAGVTQSPTHLIKTRGQQVTLRCSPKSGHDTVSWYQQALGQGPQFIFQYYEEEERQRGNFPDRFSGHQFPNYSSELNVNALLLGDSALYLCASSLPSGGYAQYFGPGTRLLVL.

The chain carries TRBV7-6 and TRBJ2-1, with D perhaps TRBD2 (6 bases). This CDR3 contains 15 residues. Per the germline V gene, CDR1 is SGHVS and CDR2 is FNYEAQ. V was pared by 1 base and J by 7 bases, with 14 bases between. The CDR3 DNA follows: TGTGCCAGCAGCTTAGTGCTAGCGTCTAGAAATGAGCAGTTCTTC. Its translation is CASSLVLASRNEQFF.

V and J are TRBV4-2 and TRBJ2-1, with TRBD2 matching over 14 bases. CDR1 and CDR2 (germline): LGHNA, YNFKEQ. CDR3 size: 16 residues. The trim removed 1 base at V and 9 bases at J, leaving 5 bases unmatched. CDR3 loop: CASSQGLAGGPGEQFF. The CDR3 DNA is TGTGCCAGCAGCCAAGGACTAGCGGGGGGGCCTGGTGAGCAGTTCTTC.

CDR3 nucleotide sequence: TGTGCCAGCAGCTACATCGGCTACACCTTC. Translated, it gives CASSYIGYTF. The gene calls are TRBV7-2 and TRBJ1-2, with D unresolved. The V end lost 4 bases, the J end lost 8 bases, and 5 bases lay between the germline ends. From germline, CDR1 is SGHTA and CDR2 FQGNSA. This CDR3 is 10 amino acids long.

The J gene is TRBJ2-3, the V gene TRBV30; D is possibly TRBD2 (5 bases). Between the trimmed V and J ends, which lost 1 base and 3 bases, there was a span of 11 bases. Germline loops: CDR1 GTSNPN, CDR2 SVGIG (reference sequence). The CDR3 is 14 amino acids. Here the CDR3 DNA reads TGTGCCTGGAGTGCGGGTCTAGCTACAGATACGCAGTATTTT. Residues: CAWSAGLATDTQYF.

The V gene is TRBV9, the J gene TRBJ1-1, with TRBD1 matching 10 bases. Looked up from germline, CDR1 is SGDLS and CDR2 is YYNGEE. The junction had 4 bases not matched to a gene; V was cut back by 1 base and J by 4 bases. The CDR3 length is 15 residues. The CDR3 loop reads CASSVSGQGGTEAFF. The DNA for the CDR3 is TGTGCCAGCAGCGTAAGCGGACAGGGGGGCACTGAAGCTTTCTTT.

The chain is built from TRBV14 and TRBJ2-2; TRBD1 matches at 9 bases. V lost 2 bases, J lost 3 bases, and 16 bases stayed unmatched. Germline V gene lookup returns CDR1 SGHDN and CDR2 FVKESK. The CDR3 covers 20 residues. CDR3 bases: TGTGCCAGCAGCCAAACAATCCGGGACAGGGAGGGACGTGACACCGGGGAGCTGTTTTTT. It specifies CASSQTIRDREGRDTGELFF. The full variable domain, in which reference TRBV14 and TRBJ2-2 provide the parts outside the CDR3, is EAGVTQFPSHSVIEKGQTVTLRCDPISGHDNLYWYRRVMGKEIKFLLHFVKESKQDESGMPNNRFLAERTGGTYSTLKVQPAELEDSGVYFCASSQTIRDREGRDTGELFFGEGSRLTVL.

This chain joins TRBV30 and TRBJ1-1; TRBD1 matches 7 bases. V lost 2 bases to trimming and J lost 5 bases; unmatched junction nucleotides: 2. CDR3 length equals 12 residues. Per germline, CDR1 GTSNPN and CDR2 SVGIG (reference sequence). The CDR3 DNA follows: TGTGCCTGGAGTTTACAGGGGACTGAAGCTTTCTTT. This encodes CAWSLQGTEAFF. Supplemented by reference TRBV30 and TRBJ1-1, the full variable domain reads SQTIHQWPATLVQPVGSPLSLECTVEGTSNPNLYWYRQAAGRGLQLLFYSVGIGQISSEVPQNLSASRPQDRQFILSSKKLLLSDSGFYLCAWSLQGTEAFFGQGTRLTVV.

DNA for the CDR3: TGTGCCAGCAGCGGGGACAGGGGGTACAATTCACCCCTCCACTTT. The encoded protein is CASSGDRGYNSPLHF. This chain joins TRBV7-9 and TRBJ1-6; 11 bases are a match to TRBD1. CDR1 SEHNR and CDR2 FQNEAQ come from the germline V gene (reference sequence). The CDR3 runs to 15 residues. V shed 5 bases, J shed 7 bases, and the junction held 4 bases outside the gene matches.

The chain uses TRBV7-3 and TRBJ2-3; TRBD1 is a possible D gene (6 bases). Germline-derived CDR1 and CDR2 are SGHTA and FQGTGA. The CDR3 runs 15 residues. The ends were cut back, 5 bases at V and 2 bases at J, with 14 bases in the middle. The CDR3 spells CASSARGFVTDTQYF. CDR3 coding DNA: TGTGCCAGCAGCGCTAGGGGGTTCGTCACAGATACGCAGTATTTT.

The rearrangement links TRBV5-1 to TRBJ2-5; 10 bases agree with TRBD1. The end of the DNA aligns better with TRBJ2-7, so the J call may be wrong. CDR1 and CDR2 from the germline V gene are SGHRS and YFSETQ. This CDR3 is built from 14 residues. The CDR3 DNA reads TGCGCCAGCAGCTTGGGACAGGGGGCTCACGAGCAGTACTTC. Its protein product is CASSLGQGAHEQYF.

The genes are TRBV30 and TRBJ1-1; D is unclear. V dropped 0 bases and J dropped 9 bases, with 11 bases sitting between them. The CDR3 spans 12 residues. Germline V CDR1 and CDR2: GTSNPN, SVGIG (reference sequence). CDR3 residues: CAWSVREFKAFF. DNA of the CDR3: TGTGCCTGGAGTGTACGAGAATTCAAAGCTTTCTTT.

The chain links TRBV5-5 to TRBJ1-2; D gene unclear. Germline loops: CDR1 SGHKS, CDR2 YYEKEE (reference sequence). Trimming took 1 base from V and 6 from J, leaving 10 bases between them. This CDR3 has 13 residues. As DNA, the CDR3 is TGTGCCAGCAGCTTGATGACTGTCGATGGCTACACCTTC. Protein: CASSLMTVDGYTF.

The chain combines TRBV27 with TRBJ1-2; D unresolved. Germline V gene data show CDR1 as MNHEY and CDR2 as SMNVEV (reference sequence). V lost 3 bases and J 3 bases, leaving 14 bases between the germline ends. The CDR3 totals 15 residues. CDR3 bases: TGTGCCAGCAGTTTTAATGGAGACTGGGACTATGGCTACACCTTC. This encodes CASSFNGDWDYGYTF.

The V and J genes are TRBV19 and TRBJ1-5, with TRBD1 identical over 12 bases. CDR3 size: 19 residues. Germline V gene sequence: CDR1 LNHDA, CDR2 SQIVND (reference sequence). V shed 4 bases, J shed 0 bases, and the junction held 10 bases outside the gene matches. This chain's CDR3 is CASSNPGTGGMTSNQPQHF. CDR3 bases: TGTGCCAGTAGTAACCCCGGGACAGGGGGCATGACTAGCAATCAGCCCCAGCATTTT.

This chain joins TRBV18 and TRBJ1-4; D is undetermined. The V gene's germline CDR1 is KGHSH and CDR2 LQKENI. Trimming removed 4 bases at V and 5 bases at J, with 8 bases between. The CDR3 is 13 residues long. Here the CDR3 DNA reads TGTGCCAGCTCACGCGGGTTGAATGAAAAACTGTTTTTT. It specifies CASSRGLNEKLFF.

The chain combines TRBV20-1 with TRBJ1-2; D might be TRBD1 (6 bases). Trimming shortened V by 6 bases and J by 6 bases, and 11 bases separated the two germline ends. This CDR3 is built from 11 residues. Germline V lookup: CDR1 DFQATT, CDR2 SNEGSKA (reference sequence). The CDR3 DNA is TGCAGTGCCATCAGGGGAGATGGCTACACCTTC. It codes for CSAIRGDGYTF.

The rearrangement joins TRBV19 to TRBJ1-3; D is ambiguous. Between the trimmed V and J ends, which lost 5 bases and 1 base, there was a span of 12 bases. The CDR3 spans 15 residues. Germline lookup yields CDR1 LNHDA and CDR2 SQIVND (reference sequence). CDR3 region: CASSLPLRSGNTIYF. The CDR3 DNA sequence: TGTGCCAGTAGTTTGCCGTTGAGGTCTGGAAACACCATATATTTT. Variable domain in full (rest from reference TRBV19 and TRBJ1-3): DGGITQSPKYLFRKEGQNVTLSCEQNLNHDAMYWYRQDPGQGLRLIYYSQIVNDFQKGDIAEGYSVSREKKESFPLTVTSAQKNPTAFYLCASSLPLRSGNTIYFGEGSWLTVV.

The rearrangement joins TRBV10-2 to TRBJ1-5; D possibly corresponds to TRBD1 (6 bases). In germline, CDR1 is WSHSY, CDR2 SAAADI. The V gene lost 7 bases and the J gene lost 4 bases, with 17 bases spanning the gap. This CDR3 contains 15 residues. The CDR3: CASMSGDLSNQPQHF. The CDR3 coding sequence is TGCGCCAGCATGTCAGGGGATTTATCAAATCAGCCCCAGCATTTT.

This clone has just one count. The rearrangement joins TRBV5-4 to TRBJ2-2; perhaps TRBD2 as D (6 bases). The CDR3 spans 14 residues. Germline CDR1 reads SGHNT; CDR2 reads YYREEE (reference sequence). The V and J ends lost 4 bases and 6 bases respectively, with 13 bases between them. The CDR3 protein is CASSPPGVAGELFF. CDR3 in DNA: TGTGCCAGCAGCCCCCCGGGGGTGGCCGGGGAGCTGTTTTTT.

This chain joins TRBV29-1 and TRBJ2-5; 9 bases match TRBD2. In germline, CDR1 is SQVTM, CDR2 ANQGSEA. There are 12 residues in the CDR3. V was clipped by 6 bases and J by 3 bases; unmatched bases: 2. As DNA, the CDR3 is TGCAGCGTCCGACTAGCGGAAGAGACCCAGTACTTC. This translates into CSVRLAEETQYF.

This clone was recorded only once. In nucleotides, the CDR3 is TGTGCCAGCAGCGTAGGCGCTAGCGGGGGGGCCCGGGAGCAGTTCTTC. This sequence encodes CASSVGASGGAREQFF. This sequence joins TRBV9 and TRBJ2-1; 12 bases match TRBD2. This CDR3 comprises 16 residues. V lost 0 bases to trimming and J lost 10 bases; unmatched junction nucleotides: 8. CDR1 is SGDLS, CDR2 YYNGEE, per germline. Full variable domain (outside the CDR3, taken from reference TRBV9 and TRBJ2-1): DSGVTQTPKHLITATGQRVTLRCSPRSGDLSVYWYQQSLDQGLQFLIQYYNGEERAKGNILERFSAQQFPDLHSELNLSSLELGDSALYFCASSVGASGGAREQFFGPGTRLTVL.

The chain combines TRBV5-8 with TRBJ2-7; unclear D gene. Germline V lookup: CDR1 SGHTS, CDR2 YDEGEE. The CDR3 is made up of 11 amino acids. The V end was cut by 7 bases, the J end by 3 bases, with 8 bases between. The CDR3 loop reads CASGQVYEQYF. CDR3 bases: TGTGCCAGCGGGCAGGTCTACGAGCAGTACTTC. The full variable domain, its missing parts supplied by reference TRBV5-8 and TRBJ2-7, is EAGVTQSPTHLIKTRGQQATLRCSPISGHTSVYWYQQALGLGLQFLLWYDEGEERNRGNFPPRFSGRQFPNYSSELNVNALELEDSALYLCASGQVYEQYFGPGTRLTVT.

This chain's CDR3 is CASSLVERGDNEQFF. For the CDR3, the DNA is TGCGCCAGCAGCTTGGTCGAGCGGGGGGACAATGAGCAGTTCTTC. The V and J genes are TRBV5-1 and TRBJ2-1, with 9 bases that match TRBD2. Germline CDR1 reads SGHRS; CDR2 reads YFSETQ. The CDR3 is 15 amino acids. J was trimmed by 5 bases and V by 0 bases; bases with no gene match: 3.

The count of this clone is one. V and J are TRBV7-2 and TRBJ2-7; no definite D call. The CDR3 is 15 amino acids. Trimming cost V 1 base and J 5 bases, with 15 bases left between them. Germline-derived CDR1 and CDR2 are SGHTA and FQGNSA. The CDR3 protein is CASSLGWAAANEQYF. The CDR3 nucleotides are TGTGCCAGCAGCTTAGGATGGGCAGCTGCAAACGAGCAGTACTTC.

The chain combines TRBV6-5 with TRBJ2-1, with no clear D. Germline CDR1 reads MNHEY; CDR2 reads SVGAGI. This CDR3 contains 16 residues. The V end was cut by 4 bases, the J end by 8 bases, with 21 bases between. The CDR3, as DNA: TGTGCCAGCAGTTGGGCCTCGGATTACGCCTTCCATGAGCAGTTCTTC. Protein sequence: CASSWASDYAFHEQFF.

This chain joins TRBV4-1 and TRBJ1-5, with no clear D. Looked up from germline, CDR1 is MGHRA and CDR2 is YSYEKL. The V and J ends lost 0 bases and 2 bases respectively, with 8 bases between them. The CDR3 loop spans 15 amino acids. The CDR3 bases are TGCGCCAGCAGCCAAGACAGGAAGGGCAATCAGCCCCAGCATTTT. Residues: CASSQDRKGNQPQHF.

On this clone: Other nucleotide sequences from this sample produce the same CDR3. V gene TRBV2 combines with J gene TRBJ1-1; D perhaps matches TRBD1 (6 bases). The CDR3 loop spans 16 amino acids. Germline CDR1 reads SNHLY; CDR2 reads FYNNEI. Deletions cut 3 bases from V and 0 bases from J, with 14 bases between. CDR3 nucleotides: TGTGCCAGCAGTGAGTTAGGACAGACGTTGAACACTGAAGCTTTCTTT. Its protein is CASSELGQTLNTEAFF.

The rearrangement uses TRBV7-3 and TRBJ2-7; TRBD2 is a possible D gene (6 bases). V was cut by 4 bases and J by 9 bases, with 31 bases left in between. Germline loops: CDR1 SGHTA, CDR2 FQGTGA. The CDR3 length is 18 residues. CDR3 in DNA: TGTGCCAGCAGCTCCCATCCTAAGGGGACGGCTAAATTGGGGGGGCAGTACTTC. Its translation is CASSSHPKGTAKLGGQYF.

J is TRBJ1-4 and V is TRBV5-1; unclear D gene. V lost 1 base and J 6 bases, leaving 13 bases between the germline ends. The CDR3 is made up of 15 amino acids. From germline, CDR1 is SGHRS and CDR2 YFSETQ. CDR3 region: CASSLQNSIDEKLFF. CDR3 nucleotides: TGCGCCAGCAGCTTGCAAAACAGTATAGATGAAAAACTGTTTTTT.

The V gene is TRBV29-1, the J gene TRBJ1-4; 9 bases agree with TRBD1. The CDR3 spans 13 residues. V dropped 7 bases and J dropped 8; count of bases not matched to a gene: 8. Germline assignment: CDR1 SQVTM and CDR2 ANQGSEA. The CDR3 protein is CSAGDRVGEKLFF. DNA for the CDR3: TGCAGCGCGGGGGACAGGGTGGGCGAAAAACTGTTTTTT.

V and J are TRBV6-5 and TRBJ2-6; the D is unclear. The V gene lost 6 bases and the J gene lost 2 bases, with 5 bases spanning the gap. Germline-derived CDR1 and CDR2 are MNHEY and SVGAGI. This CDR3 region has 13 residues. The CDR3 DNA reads TGTGCCAGCAGCCTCCCTGGGGCCAACGTCCTGACTTTC. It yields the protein CASSLPGANVLTF.